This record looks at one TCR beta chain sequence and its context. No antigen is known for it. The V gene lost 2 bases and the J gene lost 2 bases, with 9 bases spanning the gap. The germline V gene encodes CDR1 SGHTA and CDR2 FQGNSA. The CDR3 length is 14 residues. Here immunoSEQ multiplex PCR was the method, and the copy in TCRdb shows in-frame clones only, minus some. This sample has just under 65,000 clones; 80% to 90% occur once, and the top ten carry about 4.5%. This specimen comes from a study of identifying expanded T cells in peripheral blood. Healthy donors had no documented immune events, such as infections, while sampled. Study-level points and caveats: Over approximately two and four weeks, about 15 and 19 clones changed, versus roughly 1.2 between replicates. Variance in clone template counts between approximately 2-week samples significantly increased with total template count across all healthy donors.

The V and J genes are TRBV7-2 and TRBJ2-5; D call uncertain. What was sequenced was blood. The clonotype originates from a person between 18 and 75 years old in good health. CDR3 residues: CASSLLSSQETQYF. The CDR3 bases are TGTGCCAGCAGCTTATTATCTAGTCAAGAGACCCAGTACTTC.